Shown below are 8 T cell receptor beta chains from a single sample sequenced in a study of blood T cell repertoires in COVID-19. Sequencing used immunoSEQ multiplex PCR; TCRdb keeps in-frame clones, though not all of them. The sample holds 150,000 or so clones, roughly 90% seen once. Sequencing was done on a sample of peripheral blood. All receptors derive from a man aged 25 to 40 with COVID-19, enrolled during active disease.

The V gene is TRBV30, the J gene TRBJ2-2; 10 bases fit TRBD2. The CDR3 covers 18 residues. Germline trimming cut 0 bases from V and 7 bases from J; bases unmatched to any gene: 14. Germline lookup yields CDR1 GTSNPN and CDR2 SVGIG (reference sequence). For the CDR3, the DNA is TGTGCCTGGAGTGTTGGATTAGCGGGAGGTCCGCTAGGCGGGGAGCTGTTTTTT. Translated: CAWSVGLAGGPLGGELFF.

The chain uses TRBV12-5 and TRBJ1-2; D unclear. The CDR3 loop spans 13 amino acids. Germline V gene lookup returns CDR1 LGHNT and CDR2 FRNRAP. Between the trimmed V and J ends, which lost 5 bases and 8 bases, there was a span of 15 bases. The CDR3 DNA sequence: TGTGCTAGTGGTCCCCCGGGAGCCCTCGGCTACACCTTC. It codes for CASGPPGALGYTF.

The chain has TRBV11-3 and TRBJ2-3; TRBD1 agrees at 9 bases. CDR1 SGHNT and CDR2 YENEEA come from the germline V gene. The CDR3 is 15 amino acids. J gave up 2 bases and V 4 bases, and 4 bases lay outside the gene matches. This CDR3 is CASSSRTGDTDTQYF. CDR3 DNA sequence: TGTGCCAGCAGCTCCCGGACAGGGGACACAGATACGCAGTATTTT.

The chain recombines TRBV5-1 with TRBJ1-1; no definite D call. Germline-derived CDR1 and CDR2 are SGHRS and YFSETQ. The CDR3 has 14 residues. Trimming left V 0 bases short and J 1 base short, with 7 bases between. CDR3 sequence: CASSLGPPNTEAFF. As DNA, the CDR3 is TGCGCCAGCAGCTTGGGGCCCCCGAACACTGAAGCTTTCTTT.

V usage is TRBV24-1 and J usage is TRBJ2-7; 10 positions match TRBD2. This CDR3 comprises 16 residues. J lost 9 bases, V lost 4 bases, and 14 bases had no gene match. Germline V gene lookup returns CDR1 KGHDR and CDR2 SFDVKD. The CDR3 loop reads CATSDPKAGGPNAQYF. The CDR3 nucleotides read TGTGCCACCAGTGACCCGAAAGCGGGAGGGCCCAATGCGCAGTACTTC.

V and J are TRBV7-9 and TRBJ1-1, with TRBD1 as a possible D gene (5 bases). The V gene's germline CDR1 is SEHNR and CDR2 FQNEAQ (reference sequence). Trimming pared 5 bases from V and 0 bases from J, leaving 10 bases between. The CDR3 covers 14 residues. CDR3 nucleotide sequence: TGTGCCAGCAGCCCCCAGGACATGAACACTGAAGCTTTCTTT. This sequence encodes CASSPQDMNTEAFF.

The chain carries TRBV27 and TRBJ2-1, with D perhaps TRBD2 (7 bases). V lost 8 bases to trimming and J lost 5 bases, with 22 bases between them. CDR3 length: 16 amino acids. CDR1 and CDR2 (germline): MNHEY, SMNVEV (reference sequence). The CDR3 here is CASSPRGALPDNEQFF. CDR3 nucleotide sequence: TGTGCCAGCTCCCCTCGGGGGGCCCTCCCCGACAATGAGCAGTTCTTC.

The chain combines TRBV3-1 (or the pseudogene TRBV3-2) with TRBJ2-5, with 7 nucleotides matching TRBD1. In germline, CDR1 is LGHDT, CDR2 YNNKEL (reference sequence). This CDR3 region has 15 residues. Trimming at V came to 4 bases and at J to 2 bases, leaving 7 bases not matched to a gene. This CDR3 reads CASSLGTVIQETQYF. The CDR3 coding sequence is TGTGCCAGCAGCCTCGGGACAGTCATACAAGAGACCCAGTACTTC.